One and the same sample provided the 17 T cell receptor beta chains below, sequenced in a study of CD8+CD57+ T cells in acquired aplastic anemia. Patients chosen for sequencing had CD8+CD57+ cells that had expanded, as shown by flow cytometry. Genomic DNA was employed as the template in profiling TCR beta VDJ and CDR3. TCRdb re-called the reads with MiXCR, one entry per CDR3 protein. Counted here are approximately 250,000 distinct CDR3 sequences, 65% to 90% occurring once; the ten biggest clones make up about 41%. Sequences were obtained from sorted CD4+, CD8+, or CD8+CD57+ T cells (not recorded which) from PBMCs. These receptors originate from a human donor with aplastic anemia.

Concerning this clonotype itself: The CDR3 carries no conserved terminal phenylalanine or tryptophan, so it likely arises from a read error. It is unclear where the CDR3 begins or ends on the DNA, so no DNA is shown, and the CDR3 is as TCRdb lists it. V is TRBV9 and J is TRBJ2-4; the table gives TRBD1 as D, unverified against the DNA. Inclusive of both ends, the CDR3 amounts to 12 amino acids. CDR1 is SGDLS, CDR2 YYNGEE, per germline. CDR3: CASSGDGGSGYT.

Comment on this clonotype: This CDR3 fails to terminate in the conserved phenylalanine or tryptophan, so it likely reflects a read error. Because the CDR3's place on the DNA is in doubt, the DNA is left out and the CDR3 is given as listed by TCRdb. This chain uses TRBV2 with TRBJ1-1; the table's D call TRBD1 went unverified against the DNA. Looked up from germline, CDR1 is SNHLY and CDR2 is FYNNEI. The CDR3 contains 15 residues when both ends are counted. CDR3: CASGDGLTDTQYSGS.

A note on this clonotype: A much larger clone is a single base away; this may be a read error. This chain joins TRBV6-5 and TRBJ1-1, with 7 bases fitting TRBD1. The CDR3 loop spans 10 amino acids. Germline V gene sequence: CDR1 MNHEY, CDR2 SVGAGI. CDR3 sequence reads: CASSQGEALF. The DNA for the CDR3 is TGTGCCAGCAGCCAGGGGGAAGCTCTCTTT.

This sequence joins TRBV7-3 and TRBJ2-7, with 7 bases aligning to TRBD1. Unmatched junction bases numbered 20, after V lost 8 bases and J lost 1 base. CDR1 is SGHTA, CDR2 FQGTGA, per germline. The CDR3 runs 18 residues. The DNA of the CDR3 is TGTGCCAGCTCCTTTCATCCAAACGGGACAGAACATTCCTACGAGCAGTACGTC. The encoded protein is CASSFHPNGTEHSYEQYV.

Details on this clonotype: A read error may explain this, as a much larger clone is one base away. CDR3 loop: CASRVGGTYTQYF. CDR3 DNA sequence: TGTGCCAGCAGGGTAGGGGGCACATATACGCAGTATTTT. The gene calls are TRBV7-9 and TRBJ2-3, with TRBD1 matching 7 bases. CDR3 length equals 13 residues. The germline gives CDR1 SEHNR, CDR2 FQNEAQ (reference sequence).

Points on this clonotype: A much larger clone is a single base away; this may be a read error. Because the CDR3's place on the DNA is in doubt, the DNA is left out and the CDR3 is given as listed by TCRdb. The rearrangement uses TRBV9 and TRBJ2-6. Both ends counted, the CDR3 spans 16 residues. From germline, CDR1 is SGDLS and CDR2 YYNGEE. This chain's CDR3 is CASRVAGNIQYFVLTF.

Details on this clonotype: At one boundary the junction diverges from the germline segment, which might be a read error. The chain combines TRBV7-9 with TRBJ1-2; D ambiguous. This CDR3 is built from 16 residues. Germline loops: CDR1 SEHNR, CDR2 FQNEAQ (reference sequence). The CDR3 loop reads CASSLEADGLVYGYTF. CDR3 in DNA: TGTGCCAGCAGCTTGGAAGCAGACGGGCTCGTATATGGGTACACCTTC.

This clonotype was seen a handful of times. The rearrangement joins TRBV5-5 to TRBJ1-6; TRBD1 aligns across 7 bases. The CDR3 is 15 residues long. Germline V gene lookup returns CDR1 SGHKS and CDR2 YYEKEE (reference sequence). V lost 2 bases and J lost 9; bases outside the gene matches: 8. This CDR3 is CASSLEGAPGSPLHF. In DNA, the CDR3 is TGTGCCAGCAGCTTAGAGGGGGCCCCTGGTTCACCCCTCCACTTT.

The gene calls are TRBV20-1 and TRBJ2-7, with 9 bases identical to TRBD1. The ends lost 3 bases at V and 4 bases at J; junction bases unmatched: 4. CDR1 and CDR2 (germline): DFQATT, SNEGSKA (reference sequence). The CDR3 runs to 13 residues. The DNA of the CDR3 is TGCAGTGCTAGGACAGGGGGAGGGTACGAGCAGTACTTC. Its translation is CSARTGGGYEQYF.

This clonotype was recorded a few times. The V gene is TRBV20-1, the J gene TRBJ2-5, with D maybe TRBD1 (6 bases). Germline CDR1 DFQATT, CDR2 SNEGSKA (reference sequence). V lost 0 bases to trimming and J lost 6 bases, with 17 bases between them. The CDR3 spans 15 residues. The CDR3 DNA reads as TGCAGTGCTAGAGACAGGGGCAGAGCCATGAAGACCCAGTACTTC. This translates into CSARDRGRAMKTQYF.

Of note for this clonotype: The missing conserved phenylalanine or tryptophan at the end of this CDR3 makes a read error likely. The limits of the CDR3 on the DNA are not certain, so only TCRdb's listed CDR3 is given. This chain connects TRBV2 to TRBJ2-3; the table assigns TRBD2, which was not confirmed against the DNA. In germline, CDR1 is SNHLY, CDR2 FYNNEI. The length of the CDR3 is 14 amino acids, counting both ends. CDR3 amino acids: CASSVAGGHDTLYV.

With regard to this clonotype: At one boundary the junction diverges from the germline segment, which might be a read error. The chain uses TRBV9 and TRBJ2-1; D gene uncertain. CDR3 length equals 13 residues. The germline V gene has CDR1 SGDLS and CDR2 YYNGEE. CDR3 region: CASSDGLVDGQFF. The CDR3 DNA sequence: TGCGCCAGCAGCGATGGCCTTGTAGATGGGCAGTTCTTC.

Concerning this clonotype itself: Since no conserved phenylalanine or tryptophan closes the CDR3, a read error is the likely cause. The DNA is left out, because the CDR3 cannot be placed on it with certainty; the CDR3 is given as TCRdb lists it. The chain recombines TRBV2 with TRBJ2-7; no check of the table's D call, TRBD2, against the DNA was made. From its first to its last residue, the CDR3 has 11 amino acids. Germline V CDR1 and CDR2: SNHLY, FYNNEI. The CDR3: CASSRANEPDY.

The chain combines TRBV7-8 with TRBJ1-6; no clear D. The V end lost 3 bases, the J end lost 12 bases, and 21 bases lay between the germline ends. The CDR3 extends over 16 amino acids. Germline V gene lookup returns CDR1 SGHVS and CDR2 FQNEAQ. The CDR3 loop reads CASSFAGGSDTQPLHF. The CDR3 DNA reads as TGTGCCAGCAGCTTCGCGGGAGGCTCCGATACGCAACCCCTCCACTTT.

A word on this clonotype: Relative to the germline gene, one junction end is altered; a read error may explain this. This chain links TRBV7-3 with TRBJ2-7; 9 bases line up with TRBD2. This CDR3 region has 14 residues. CDR1 is SGHTA, CDR2 FQGTGA, per germline. CDR3 in amino acids: CASSFLAGTTYQQF. DNA for the CDR3: TGTGCCAGCAGCTTCCTAGCGGGAACGACCTACCAGCAGTTC.

Turning to this clonotype: Mismatch with germline at one junction end may stem from a read error. The V call is TRBV7-8, the J call TRBJ2-1, with D hard to call. The CDR3 runs 13 residues. Germline lookup yields CDR1 SGHVS and CDR2 FQNEAQ. As DNA, the CDR3 is TGTGCCAGCAGCTTAGCAGGAGACCCCGATACGCTGTTC. Translated, it gives CASSLAGDPDTLF. Combining the CDR3 with reference TRBV7-8 and TRBJ2-1 gives the whole variable domain GAGVSQSPRYKVAKRGQDVALRCDPISGHVSLFWYQQALGQGPEFLTYFQNEAQLDKSGLPSDRFFAERPEGSVSTLKIQRTQQEDSAVYLCASSLAGDPDTLFGPGTRLTVL.

The rearrangement uses TRBV9 and TRBJ1-6; D is possibly TRBD1 (6 bases). The CDR3 is made up of 14 amino acids. Germline assignment: CDR1 SGDLS and CDR2 YYNGEE. The germline V and J ends were trimmed by 7 bases and 17 bases, with 25 bases remaining between them. The CDR3 protein is CASGGDRNIQYFHF. In DNA form, the CDR3 reads TGTGCCAGCGGAGGAGACAGGAACATTCAGTACTTCCACTTT.